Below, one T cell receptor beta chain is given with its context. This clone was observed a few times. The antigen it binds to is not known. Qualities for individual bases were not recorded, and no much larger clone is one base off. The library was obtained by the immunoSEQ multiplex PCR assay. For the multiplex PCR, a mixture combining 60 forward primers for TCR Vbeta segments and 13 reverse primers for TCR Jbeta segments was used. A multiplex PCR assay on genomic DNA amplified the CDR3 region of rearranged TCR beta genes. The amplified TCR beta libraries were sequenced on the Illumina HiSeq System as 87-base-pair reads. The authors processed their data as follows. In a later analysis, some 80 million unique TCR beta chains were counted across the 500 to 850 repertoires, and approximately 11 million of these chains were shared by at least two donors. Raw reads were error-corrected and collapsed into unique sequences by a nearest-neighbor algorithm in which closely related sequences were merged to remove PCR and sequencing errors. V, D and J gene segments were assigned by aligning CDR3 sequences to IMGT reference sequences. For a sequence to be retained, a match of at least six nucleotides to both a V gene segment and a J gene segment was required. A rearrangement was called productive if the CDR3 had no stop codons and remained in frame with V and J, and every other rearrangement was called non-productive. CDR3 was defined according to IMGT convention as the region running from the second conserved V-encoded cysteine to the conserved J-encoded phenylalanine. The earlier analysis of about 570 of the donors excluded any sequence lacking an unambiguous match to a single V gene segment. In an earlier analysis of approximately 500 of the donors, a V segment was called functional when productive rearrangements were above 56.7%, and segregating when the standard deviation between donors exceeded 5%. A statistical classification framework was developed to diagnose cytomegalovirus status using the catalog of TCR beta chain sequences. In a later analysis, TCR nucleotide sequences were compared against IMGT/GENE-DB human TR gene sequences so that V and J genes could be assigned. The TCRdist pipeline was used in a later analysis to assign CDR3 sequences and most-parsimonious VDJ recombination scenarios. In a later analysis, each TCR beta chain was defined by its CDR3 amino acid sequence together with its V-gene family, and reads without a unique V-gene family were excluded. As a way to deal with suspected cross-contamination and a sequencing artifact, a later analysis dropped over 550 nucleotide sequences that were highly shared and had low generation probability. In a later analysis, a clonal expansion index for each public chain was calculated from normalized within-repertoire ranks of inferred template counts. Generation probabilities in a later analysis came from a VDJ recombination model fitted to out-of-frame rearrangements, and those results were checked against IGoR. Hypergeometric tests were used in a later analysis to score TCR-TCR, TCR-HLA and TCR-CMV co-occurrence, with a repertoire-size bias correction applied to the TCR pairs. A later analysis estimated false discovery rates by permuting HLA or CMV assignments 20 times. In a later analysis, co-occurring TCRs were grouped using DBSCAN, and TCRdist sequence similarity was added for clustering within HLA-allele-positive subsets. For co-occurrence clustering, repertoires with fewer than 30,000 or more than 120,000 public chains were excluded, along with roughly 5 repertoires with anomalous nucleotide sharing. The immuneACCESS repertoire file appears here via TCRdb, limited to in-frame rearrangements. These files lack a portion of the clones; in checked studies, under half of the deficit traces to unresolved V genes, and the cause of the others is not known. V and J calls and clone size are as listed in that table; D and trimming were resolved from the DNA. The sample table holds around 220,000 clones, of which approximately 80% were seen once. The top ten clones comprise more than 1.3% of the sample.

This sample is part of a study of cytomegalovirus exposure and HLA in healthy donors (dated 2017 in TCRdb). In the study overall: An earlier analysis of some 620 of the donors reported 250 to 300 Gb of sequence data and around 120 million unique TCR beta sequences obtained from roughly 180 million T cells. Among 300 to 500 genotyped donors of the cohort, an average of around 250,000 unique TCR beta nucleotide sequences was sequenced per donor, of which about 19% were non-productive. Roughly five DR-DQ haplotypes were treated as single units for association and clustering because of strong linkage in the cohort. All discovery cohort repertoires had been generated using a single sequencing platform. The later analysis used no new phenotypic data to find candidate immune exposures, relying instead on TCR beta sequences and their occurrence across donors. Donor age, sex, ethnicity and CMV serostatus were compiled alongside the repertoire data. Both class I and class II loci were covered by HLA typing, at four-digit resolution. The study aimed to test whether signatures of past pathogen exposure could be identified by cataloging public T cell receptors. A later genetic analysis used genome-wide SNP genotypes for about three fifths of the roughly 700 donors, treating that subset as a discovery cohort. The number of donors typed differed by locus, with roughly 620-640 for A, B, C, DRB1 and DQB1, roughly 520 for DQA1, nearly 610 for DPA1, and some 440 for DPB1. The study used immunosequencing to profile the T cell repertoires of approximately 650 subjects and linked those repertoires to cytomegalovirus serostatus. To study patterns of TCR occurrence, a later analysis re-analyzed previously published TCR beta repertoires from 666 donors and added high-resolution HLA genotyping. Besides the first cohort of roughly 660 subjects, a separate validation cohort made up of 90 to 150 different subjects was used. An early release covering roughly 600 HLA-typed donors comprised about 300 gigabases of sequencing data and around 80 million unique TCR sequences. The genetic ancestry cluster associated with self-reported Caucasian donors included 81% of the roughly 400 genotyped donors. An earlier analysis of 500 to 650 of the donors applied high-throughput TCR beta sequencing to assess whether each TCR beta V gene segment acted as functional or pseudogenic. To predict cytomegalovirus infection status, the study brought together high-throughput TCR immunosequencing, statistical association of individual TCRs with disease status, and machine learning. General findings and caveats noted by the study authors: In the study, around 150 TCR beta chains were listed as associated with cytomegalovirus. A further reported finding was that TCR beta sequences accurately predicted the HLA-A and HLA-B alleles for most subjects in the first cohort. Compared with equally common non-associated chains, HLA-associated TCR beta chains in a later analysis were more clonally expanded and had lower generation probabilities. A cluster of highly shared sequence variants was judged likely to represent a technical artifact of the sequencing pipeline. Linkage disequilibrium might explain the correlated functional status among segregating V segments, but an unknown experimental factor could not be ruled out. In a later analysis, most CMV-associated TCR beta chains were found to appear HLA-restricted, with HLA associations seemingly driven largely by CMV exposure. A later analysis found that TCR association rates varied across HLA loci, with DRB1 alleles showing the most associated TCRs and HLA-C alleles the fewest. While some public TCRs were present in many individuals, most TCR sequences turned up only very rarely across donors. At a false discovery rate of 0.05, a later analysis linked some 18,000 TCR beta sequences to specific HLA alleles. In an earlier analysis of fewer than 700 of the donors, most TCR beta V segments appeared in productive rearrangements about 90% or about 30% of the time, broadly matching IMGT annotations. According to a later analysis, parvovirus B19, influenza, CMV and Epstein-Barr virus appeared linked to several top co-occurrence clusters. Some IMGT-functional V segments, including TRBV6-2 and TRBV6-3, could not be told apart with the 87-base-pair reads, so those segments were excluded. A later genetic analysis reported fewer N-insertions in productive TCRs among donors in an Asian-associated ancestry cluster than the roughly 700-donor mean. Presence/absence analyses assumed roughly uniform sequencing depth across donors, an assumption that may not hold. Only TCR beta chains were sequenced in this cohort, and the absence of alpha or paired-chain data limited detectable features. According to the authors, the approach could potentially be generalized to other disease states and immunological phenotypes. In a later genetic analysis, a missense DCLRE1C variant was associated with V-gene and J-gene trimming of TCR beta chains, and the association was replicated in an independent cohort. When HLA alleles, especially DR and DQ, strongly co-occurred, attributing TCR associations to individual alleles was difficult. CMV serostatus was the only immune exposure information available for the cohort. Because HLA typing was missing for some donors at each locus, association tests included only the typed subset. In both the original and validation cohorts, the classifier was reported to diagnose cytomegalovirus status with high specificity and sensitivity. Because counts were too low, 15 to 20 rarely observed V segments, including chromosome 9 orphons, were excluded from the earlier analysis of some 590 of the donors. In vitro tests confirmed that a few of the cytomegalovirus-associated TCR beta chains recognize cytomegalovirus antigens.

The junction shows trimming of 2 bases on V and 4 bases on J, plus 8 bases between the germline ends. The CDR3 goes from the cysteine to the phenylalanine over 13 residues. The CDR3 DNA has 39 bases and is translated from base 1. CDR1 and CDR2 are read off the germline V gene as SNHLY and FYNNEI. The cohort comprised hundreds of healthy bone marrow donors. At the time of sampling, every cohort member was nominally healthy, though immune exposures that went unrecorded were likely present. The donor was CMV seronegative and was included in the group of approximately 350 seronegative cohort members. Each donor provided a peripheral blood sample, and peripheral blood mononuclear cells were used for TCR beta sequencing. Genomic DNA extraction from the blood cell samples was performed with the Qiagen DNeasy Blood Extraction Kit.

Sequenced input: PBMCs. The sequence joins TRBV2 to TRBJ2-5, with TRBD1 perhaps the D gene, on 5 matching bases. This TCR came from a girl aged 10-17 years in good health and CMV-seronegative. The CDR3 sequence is CASSENGAETQYF. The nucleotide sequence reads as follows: TGTGCCAGCAGTGAAAATGGGGCAGAGACCCAGTACTTC.